This paragraph reports one T cell receptor beta chain. Its antigen specificity is not known. Base qualities are not recorded, but no much larger clone differs from it by a single base. The data originate from a study of tumor and adjacent non-tumor tissue in lung cancer listed by TCRdb under 2018. About the study as a whole: By cancer type, the cohort comprised about 13 adenocarcinoma patients, a couple of squamous cell carcinoma patients and 1 small cell lung cancer patient. Ages among the approximately 15 patients ranged from about 30 to 80 years, there were approximately ten men and 5 women, and disease was at TNM stage I to III. In total, sequencing yielded some 130 million productive TCRbeta reads, which works out to an average of approximately 4 million reads per sample. Bulk TCRbeta repertoires were compared between lung tumor tissue and matched distant non-tumor lung tissue obtained from 15 or so lung cancer patients. For each patient, one tumor sample and one normal lung sample were taken, giving thirty paired specimens that underwent TCRbeta CDR3 sequencing. What the authors observed across the whole study: Significantly higher TCR diversity was found in younger patients, and higher tumor TCR diversity was associated with shorter overall and disease-free survival. Neither the sequencing platform nor unique molecular identifiers are mentioned in the methods. Only roughly 14 patients were in the cohort, and the authors stated that larger samples and more detailed clinical data are needed. The top 100 clones made up a significantly larger cumulative share of the repertoire in normal lung than in tumor tissue. Significantly higher TCR diversity (inverse Simpson) was observed in tumor tissue than in normal lung tissue (roughly 470 vs 170, P = 0.0075, Mann-Whitney U test). Because peripheral blood was not sequenced, blood TCRbeta repertoires in the lung cancer patients of the study were not examined.

RNA was isolated from bulk unsorted tissue, and RNA quality was assessed with a NanoDrop ND-1000 and an Agilent 2100. Newly diagnosed lung cancer patients without prior chemotherapy who had been admitted for thoracic surgery in China between August and November 2014 were enrolled as donors. Patients with previous radiotherapy or chemotherapy, or with another concurrent cancer, were excluded from the study. Surgical tissue pieces of about 1-2.2 cm3 were preserved in RNAlater solution and stored at -80 °C until use. Library preparation was by multiplex PCR. The reads were generated on an Illumina HiSeq 2500. Following protocols modified from ARM-PCR, the researchers constructed TCRbeta libraries through three rounds of nested PCR with primers (Table S4). PCR products of 200-500 bp were gel-excised and purified with the QIAquick gel extraction kit before sequencing. The paper's processing steps were these. Trimmomatic was used to clean the reads, FLASH was used to merge the reads into complete CDR3 sequences, and MiTCR was used to assign the reads to V(D)J germline segments. VDJtools was used to compute clonal diversity as the inverse Simpson's index. In-frame sequences without a premature stop codon were defined as productive reads. The raw public reads went through TCRdb reprocessing: fastp at Q25, MiXCR clone calling, in-frame beta chains kept. Rows merge per CDR3 protein into single entries with the most common DNA and genes. The V and J calls and clone size are TCRdb's, not the authors'. The sample table lists about 200,000 distinct CDR3 sequences, about 71% of them with a count of one. The ten largest clones add up to 20% to 25% of the sample.

The germline V gene (reference sequence) specifies DFQATT as CDR1 and SNEGSKA as CDR2. Here V drops 7 bases and J drops 8 bases, and the junction holds 19 bases not matched to any gene. The CDR3 spans 17 residues, from the cysteine through the phenylalanine. Only CDR3 DNA remains: 51 bases, in frame from the first base. Sequencing was carried out using lung tumor tissue. The rearranged chain carries TRBV20-1 and TRBJ2-1, and TRBD2 aligns with 11 junction nucleotides. The source of this sequence is a man in his fifties or sixties with non-small cell lung cancer. The DNA sequence is given as TGCAGTGTTAGGGGCGAAGGACTAGCGGGTTCTCCAGATGAGCAGTTCTTC. Its protein product is CSVRGEGLAGSPDEQFF.